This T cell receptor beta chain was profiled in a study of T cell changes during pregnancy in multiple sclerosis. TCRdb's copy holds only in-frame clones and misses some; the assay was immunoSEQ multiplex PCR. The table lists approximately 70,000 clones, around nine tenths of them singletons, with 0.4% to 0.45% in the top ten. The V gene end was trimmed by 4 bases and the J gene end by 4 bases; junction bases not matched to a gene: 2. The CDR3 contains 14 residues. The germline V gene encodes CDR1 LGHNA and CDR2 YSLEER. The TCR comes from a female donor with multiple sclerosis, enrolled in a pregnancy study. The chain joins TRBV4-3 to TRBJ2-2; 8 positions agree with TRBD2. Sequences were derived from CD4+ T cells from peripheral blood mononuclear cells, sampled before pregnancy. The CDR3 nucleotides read TGCGCCAGCAGCCTCCTAGCGGGCACCGGGGAGCTGTTTTTT. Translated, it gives CASSLLAGTGELFF.